This T cell receptor (beta chain) was recorded in a study of OX40 agonist ivuxolimab in advanced cancers. Study-wide context: Two cutaneous melanoma patients and one hepatocellular carcinoma patient, three in all, had partial responses.

Comments on this clone: As yet, its antigen is unknown.

Study conclusions and caveats: Blood T cells, both CD4+ and CD8+, expanded clonally by week 6 at 0.1 to 3.0 mg/kg. Researchers report that CD8+ T cells had, on average, more expanded clones than CD4+.

The study sampled blood at baseline, cycle 4 day 1, and cycle 7 day 1. CDR3 length: 16 amino acids. The V gene end was trimmed by 8 bases and the J gene end by 4 bases; junction bases not matched to a gene: 10. Germline CDR1 is MGHDK and CDR2 is SYGVNS. The data were produced by immunoSEQ multiplex PCR, yet TCRdb's version contains in-frame clones alone and is incomplete. The repertoire holds 60,000 to 80,000 clones, 75% to 85% seen once, with 1.5% to 2% in the top ten. The chain joins TRBV25-1 to TRBJ2-2; 10 nucleotides agree with TRBD1. The receptor comes from an adult with an advanced solid tumor such as melanoma, head and neck, liver or kidney cancer. This sample comprised CD4+ or CD8+ T cells sorted from blood, obtained in a trial of the OX40 agonist ivuxolimab. In DNA, the CDR3 is TGTGCCAGCTCTACCCCGGGACAGGGGCCCACCGGGGAGCTGTTTTTT. It is translated as CASSTPGQGPTGELFF. Based on the CDR3 plus reference TRBV25-1 and TRBJ2-2, the full variable domain is EADIYQTPRYLVIGTGKKITLECSQTMGHDKMYWYQQDPGMELHLIHYSYGVNSTEKGDLSSESTVSRIRTEHFPLTLESARPSHTSQYLCASSTPGQGPTGELFFGEGSRLTVL.